This T cell receptor beta chain was observed in a study of OX40 agonist ivuxolimab in advanced cancers. The CDR3 covers 14 residues. From germline, CDR1 is SNHLY and CDR2 FYNNEI. Between the trimmed V and J ends, which lost 2 bases and 6 bases, there was a span of 11 bases. As concerns this clone: What it binds is unknown.

Study-wide findings and caveats: Both CD4+ and CD8+ T cell populations in blood had undergone clonal expansion by week 6 at 0.1 to 3.0 mg/kg. CD8+ T cells (on average) carried more expanded clones than CD4+ T cells.

The assay was immunoSEQ multiplex PCR, and TCRdb's table has in-frame clones only and misses some. The sample holds 70,000 or so clones, around 80% seen once. The TCR was taken from an adult with an advanced solid tumor such as melanoma, head and neck, liver or kidney cancer. This specimen consisted of CD4+ or CD8+ T cells sorted from blood, obtained in a trial of the OX40 agonist ivuxolimab. This chain uses TRBV2 with TRBJ1-5, with a tentative D call TRBD1 (6 bases). CDR3 loop: CASSEYGGLQPQHF. CDR3 nucleotide sequence: TGTGCCAGCAGTGAATATGGGGGGCTTCAGCCCCAGCATTTT.